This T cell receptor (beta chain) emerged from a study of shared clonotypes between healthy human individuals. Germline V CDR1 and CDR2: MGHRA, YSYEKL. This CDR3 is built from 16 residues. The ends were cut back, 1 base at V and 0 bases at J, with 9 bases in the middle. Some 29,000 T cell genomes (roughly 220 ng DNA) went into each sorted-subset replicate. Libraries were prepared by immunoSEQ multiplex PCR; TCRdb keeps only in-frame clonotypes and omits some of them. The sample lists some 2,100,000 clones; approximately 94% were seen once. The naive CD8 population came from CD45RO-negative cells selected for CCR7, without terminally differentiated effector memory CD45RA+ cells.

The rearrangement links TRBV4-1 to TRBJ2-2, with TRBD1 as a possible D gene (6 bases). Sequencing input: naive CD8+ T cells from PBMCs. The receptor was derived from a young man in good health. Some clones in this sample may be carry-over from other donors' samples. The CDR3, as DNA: TGCGCCAGCAGCCAAGCAGGGGCTCCGAACACCGGGGAGCTGTTTTTT. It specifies CASSQAGAPNTGELFF.